This T cell receptor beta chain was identified during a study of T cell responses to AZD1222 COVID-19 vaccine. Findings of the study overall: Epitopes outside B.1.351 and B.1.1.7 mutated regions reportedly drew nearly half of spike TCRs. Baseline seropositives among AZD1222 recipients totaled only 5 to 7. Clonal diversity was possibly underestimated, and the donors were mostly white British, with more females.

The data were produced by immunoSEQ multiplex PCR, yet TCRdb's version contains in-frame clones alone and is incomplete. The repertoire includes 200,000 or so clones, around 93% of them detected once, and about 1% sits in the top ten. Germline V lookup: CDR1 MNHEY, CDR2 SVGEGT. The CDR3 consists of 15 residues. V was shortened by 2 bases and J by 4 bases, with 14 bases between the two germline ends. Regarding this clone: The target antigen is unknown.

The chain recombines TRBV6-2 or TRBV6-3 with TRBJ1-2; D gene unclear. This TCR came from an adult who received the AZD1222 COVID-19 vaccine. The material sequenced was peripheral blood, taken 28 days after the second AZD1222 dose. CDR3 region: CASSYARQITYGYTF. DNA for the CDR3: TGTGCCAGCAGTTACGCTCGCCAGATCACCTATGGCTACACCTTC.